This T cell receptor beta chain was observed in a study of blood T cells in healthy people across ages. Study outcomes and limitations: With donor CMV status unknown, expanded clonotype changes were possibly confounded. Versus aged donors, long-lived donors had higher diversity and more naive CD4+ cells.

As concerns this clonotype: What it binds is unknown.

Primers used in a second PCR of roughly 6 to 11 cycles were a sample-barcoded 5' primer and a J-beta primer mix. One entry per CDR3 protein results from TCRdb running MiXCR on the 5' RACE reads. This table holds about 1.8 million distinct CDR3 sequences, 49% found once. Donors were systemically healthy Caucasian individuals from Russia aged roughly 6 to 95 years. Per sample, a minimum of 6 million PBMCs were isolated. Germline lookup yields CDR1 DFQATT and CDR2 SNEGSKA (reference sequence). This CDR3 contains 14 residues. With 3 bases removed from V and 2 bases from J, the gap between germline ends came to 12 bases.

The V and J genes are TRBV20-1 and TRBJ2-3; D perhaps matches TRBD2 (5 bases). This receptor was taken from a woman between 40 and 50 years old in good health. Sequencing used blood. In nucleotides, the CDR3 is TGCAGTGCTAGGGGGTCGGGGTACACAGATACGCAGTATTTT. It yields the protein CSARGSGYTDTQYF.